One sample yielded the 3 T cell receptor beta chains listed below, sequenced in a study of T cell changes during pregnancy in multiple sclerosis. Profiling relied on immunoSEQ multiplex PCR, and the TCRdb table lists in-frame clones only, not all of them. This sample has some 48,000 clones, with roughly 91% found just once. Sequencing was performed on CD4+ T cells from peripheral blood mononuclear cells, taken after pregnancy. The receptor source for this set is a female donor in good health, enrolled as a control in a pregnancy study.

V and J are TRBV18 and TRBJ2-1, with TRBD2 matching 12 bases. V was pared by 2 bases and J by 7 bases, with 18 bases of the junction left unmatched. The CDR3 is 20 amino acids. In germline, CDR1 is KGHSH, CDR2 LQKENI. The chain's CDR3 is CASSPGSATATSGRLNEQFF. DNA of the CDR3: TGTGCCAGCTCACCAGGCTCAGCGACAGCAACTAGCGGGAGGTTGAATGAGCAGTTCTTC.

The chain is built from TRBV7-6 and TRBJ2-5, with D hard to call. CDR1 and CDR2 (germline): SGHVS, FNYEAQ. CDR3 size: 14 residues. The V end lost 5 bases, the J end lost 2 bases, and 12 bases lay between the germline ends. CDR3 DNA sequence: TGTGCCAGCAGCCTCTACTACGAACAAGAGACCCAGTACTTC. Protein: CASSLYYEQETQYF. Using reference TRBV7-6 and TRBJ2-5 for the parts outside the CDR3, the full variable domain is GAGVSQSPRYKVTKRGQDVALRCDPISGHVSLYWYRQALGQGPEFLTYFNYEAQQDKSGLPNDRFSAERPEGSISTLTIQRTEQRDSAMYRCASSLYYEQETQYFGPGTRLLVL.

The V and J genes are TRBV2 and TRBJ2-6; TRBD2 is a possible D gene (6 bases). Trimming left V 6 bases short and J 2 bases short, with 23 bases between. This CDR3 region has 19 residues. Germline CDR1 and CDR2: SNHLY and FYNNEI. The CDR3 loop is CASRKVVGLEGTGANVLTF. DNA for the CDR3: TGTGCCAGCAGAAAAGTGGTGGGGCTGGAGGGCACTGGGGCCAACGTCCTGACTTTC.